This record concerns one T cell receptor beta chain sequence. Its antigen is unknown. Every donor was a Caucasian adult from Nashville, Tennessee. Original analysis: Filtering differed, since immunoSEQ gave only junction sequences and no quality scores. This table comes from immunoSEQ multiplex PCR, and its TCRdb copy is limited to in-frame clones, with some not included. V, J and clone size are those of that table, while D and trimming were read from the DNA. The sample includes under 650,000 clones, 90% to 96% of them seen just once. CDR1 SGHTA and CDR2 FQGNSA come from the germline V gene. The CDR3 loop spans 14 amino acids. Trimming shortened V by 3 bases and J by 4 bases, and 10 bases separated the two germline ends. The entry originates in a study of shared clonotypes between healthy human individuals. The wider study: For every donor, three CD4 naive, three CD4 memory, two CD8 naive and one CD8 memory plates were used.

Whole-study results and caveats: Sample collection involved blood only; tissue repertoires are likely different.

The sample taken for sequencing was naive CD4+ T cells sorted from blood. Subset reported: CD45RA+ positively selected. This clonotype was obtained from a woman aged 25 to 39 in good health. This sequence joins TRBV7-2 and TRBJ2-1; D call uncertain. The CDR3 is CASSFPNRYNEQFF. CDR3 DNA sequence: TGTGCCAGCAGCTTTCCAAACAGATACAATGAGCAGTTCTTC.